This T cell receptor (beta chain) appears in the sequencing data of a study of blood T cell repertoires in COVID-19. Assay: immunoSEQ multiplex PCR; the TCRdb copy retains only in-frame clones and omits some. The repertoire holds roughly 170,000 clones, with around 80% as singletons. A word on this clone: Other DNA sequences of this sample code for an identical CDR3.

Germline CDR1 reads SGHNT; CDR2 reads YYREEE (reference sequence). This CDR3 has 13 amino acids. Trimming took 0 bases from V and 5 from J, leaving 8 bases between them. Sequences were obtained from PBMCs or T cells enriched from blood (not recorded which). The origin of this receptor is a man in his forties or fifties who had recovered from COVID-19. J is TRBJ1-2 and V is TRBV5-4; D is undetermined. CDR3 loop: CASSLDSGYGYTF. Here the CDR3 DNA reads TGTGCCAGCAGCTTGGATTCGGGGTATGGCTACACCTTC.